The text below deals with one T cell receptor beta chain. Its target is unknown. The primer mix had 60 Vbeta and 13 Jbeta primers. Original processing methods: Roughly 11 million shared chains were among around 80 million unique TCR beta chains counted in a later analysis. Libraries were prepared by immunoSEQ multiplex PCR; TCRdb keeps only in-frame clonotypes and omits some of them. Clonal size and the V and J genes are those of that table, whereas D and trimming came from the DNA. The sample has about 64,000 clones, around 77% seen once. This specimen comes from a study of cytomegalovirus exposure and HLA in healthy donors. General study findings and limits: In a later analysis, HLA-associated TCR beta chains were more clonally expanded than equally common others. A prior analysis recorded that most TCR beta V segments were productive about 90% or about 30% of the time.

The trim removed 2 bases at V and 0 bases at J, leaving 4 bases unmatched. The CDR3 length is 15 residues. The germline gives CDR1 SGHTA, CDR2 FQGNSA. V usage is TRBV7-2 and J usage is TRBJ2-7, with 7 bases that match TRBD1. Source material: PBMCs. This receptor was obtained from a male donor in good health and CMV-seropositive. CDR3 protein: CASSLPGQSSYEQYF. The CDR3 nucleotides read TGTGCCAGCAGCTTACCGGGACAGAGCTCCTACGAGCAGTACTTC.